Below, 29 T cell receptor beta chains from the same sample are listed, as sequenced in a study of blood T cell repertoires in COVID-19. This table comes from immunoSEQ multiplex PCR, and its TCRdb copy is limited to in-frame clones, with some not included. The sample includes some 270,000 clones, 86% of them seen just once. The sample was peripheral blood. The receptors derive from an elderly woman with COVID-19, enrolled during active disease.

Only a few counts were recorded for this clone. The gene calls are TRBV4-3 and TRBJ1-6; D not resolved. The germline V and J ends were trimmed by 0 bases and 9 bases, with 6 bases remaining between them. The CDR3 spans 13 residues. The germline CDR1 and CDR2 sequences are LGHNA and YSLEER. The CDR3 region has the DNA TGCGCCAGCAGCCAAGAAGAGGGTTCACCCCTCCACTTT. This encodes CASSQEEGSPLHF.

V is TRBV5-1 and J is TRBJ2-7; the match to TRBD2 covers 10 bases. The CDR3 runs 14 residues. Germline CDR1 reads SGHRS; CDR2 reads YFSETQ. V shed 3 bases, J shed 7 bases, and the junction held 7 bases outside the gene matches. Here the CDR3 DNA reads TGCGCCAGCAGCTACAGCGGGGGGGCCAATGAGCAGTACGTC. This translates into CASSYSGGANEQYV.

The chain combines TRBV6-5 with TRBJ2-3; D is unresolved. Trimming stripped 9 bases from V and 3 bases from J, with 16 bases between. The CDR3 is 14 amino acids. The germline V gene encodes CDR1 MNHEY and CDR2 SVGAGI. This chain's CDR3 is CASRPLVTTDTQYF. In nucleotides, the CDR3 is TGTGCCAGTCGCCCCTTGGTAACTACAGATACGCAGTATTTT.

The genes are TRBV2 and TRBJ1-5, with a tentative D call TRBD1 (6 bases). Germline values: CDR1 SNHLY, CDR2 FYNNEI. V gave up 2 bases and J gave up 4 bases, with 12 bases separating them. This CDR3 has 15 amino acids. The CDR3 nucleotides read TGTGCCAGCAGTGAACAGGGGCTTAGGAATCAGCCCCAGCATTTT. This translates into CASSEQGLRNQPQHF.

The J gene is TRBJ2-3, the V gene TRBV19; 11 nucleotides line up with TRBD2. This CDR3 is built from 16 residues. V shed 6 bases and J 2 bases; nucleotides not matched to a gene: 7. The germline V gene has CDR1 LNHDA and CDR2 SQIVND (reference sequence). CDR3 sequence (DNA): TGTGCCAGTAGCGGAGGACTAGCGGGCACCACAGATACGCAGTATTTT. Translation: CASSGGLAGTTDTQYF.

CDR3 nucleotides: TGTGCCAGCAGTCCAGCAGACAGGGTGAACACTGAAGCTTTCTTT. It is translated as CASSPADRVNTEAFF. The V call is TRBV28, the J call TRBJ1-1; 7 bases align to TRBD1. J gave up 0 bases and V 5 bases, and 6 bases lay outside the gene matches. The CDR3 loop spans 15 amino acids. The V gene's germline CDR1 is MDHEN and CDR2 SYDVKM.

The chain joins TRBV6-2 or TRBV6-3 to TRBJ2-1; 12 bases align to TRBD2. CDR3 length: 15 residues. The germline gives CDR1 MNHEY, CDR2 SVGEGT. The J segment lost 7 bases and the V segment lost 6 bases, leaving 7 bases of the junction unmatched. The CDR3 loop reads CASSQLAGGGNEQFF. CDR3 DNA sequence: TGTGCCAGCAGCCAACTAGCGGGGGGAGGGAATGAGCAGTTCTTC.

This clone was found once. The chain uses TRBV6-2 or TRBV6-3 and TRBJ1-1; D call uncertain. The CDR3 runs to 16 residues. Germline-derived CDR1 and CDR2 are MNHEY and SVGEGT. Deletions cut 2 bases from V and 0 bases from J, with 13 bases between. The CDR3: CASSYQPKSVNTEAFF. In DNA, the CDR3 is TGTGCCAGCAGTTACCAACCCAAATCAGTGAACACTGAAGCTTTCTTT.

This clone was counted between two and nine times. V gene TRBV28 combines with J gene TRBJ1-2; D is perhaps TRBD1 (6 bases). The CDR3 loop spans 14 amino acids. The V end was cut by 6 bases, the J end by 6 bases, with 17 bases between. The V gene's germline CDR1 is MDHEN and CDR2 SYDVKM. The CDR3 sequence: CASSLGQPRDGYTF. For the CDR3, the DNA is TGTGCCAGCAGCTTAGGACAGCCCCGGGATGGCTACACCTTC.

CDR3 loop: CASSPRQAQSTDTQYF. The CDR3 DNA reads as TGTGCCAGCAGCCCTCGACAGGCCCAAAGCACAGATACGCAGTATTTT. The chain recombines TRBV7-9 with TRBJ2-3, with D possibly matching TRBD1 (6 bases). CDR1 SEHNR and CDR2 FQNEAQ come from the germline V gene (reference sequence). This CDR3 comprises 16 residues. The germline V and J ends were trimmed by 5 bases and 0 bases, with 15 bases remaining between them.

In the case of this clone: The junction does not match germline at one end; this may be a read error. This chain uses TRBV7-9 with TRBJ2-5; tentative D call: TRBD2 (5 bases). The CDR3 consists of 12 residues. CDR1 SEHNR and CDR2 FQNEAQ come from the germline V gene (reference sequence). CDR3 protein: CASSLARAIYDF. Here the CDR3 DNA reads TGTGCCAGCAGCTTAGCGAGGGCTATATATGACTTC.

This clone was seen more than once but under ten times. The rearrangement joins TRBV18 to TRBJ1-1; no clear D gene. V lost 3 bases to trimming and J lost 6 bases, with 14 bases between them. The CDR3 runs to 14 residues. Germline V CDR1 and CDR2: KGHSH, LQKENI. The CDR3 bases are TGTGCCAGCTCACCGCAGCCAGGTGACGCTGAAGCTTTCTTT. Residues: CASSPQPGDAEAFF.

The chain is built from TRBV19 and TRBJ2-5; TRBD2 matches 10 bases. The CDR3 extends over 15 amino acids. Trimming at V came to 6 bases and at J to 4 bases, leaving 8 bases not matched to a gene. Per the germline V gene, CDR1 is LNHDA and CDR2 is SQIVND (reference sequence). CDR3 sequence (DNA): TGTGCCAGTAGCGGGGGAGCGGGGGGGCGAGAGACCCAGTACTTC. Residues: CASSGGAGGRETQYF.

J is TRBJ2-5 and V is TRBV3-1 (or the pseudogene TRBV3-2); 9 nucleotides agree with TRBD1. With V trimmed by 4 bases and J by 2 bases, 5 bases remained unmatched. Germline CDR1 and CDR2: LGHDT and YNNKEL (reference sequence). The length of the CDR3 is 15 residues. CDR3 loop: CASSPWDREQETQYF. The CDR3 nucleotides are TGTGCCAGCAGCCCTTGGGACAGGGAACAAGAGACCCAGTACTTC.

The rearrangement joins TRBV28 to TRBJ1-1; D unresolved. Germline CDR1 is MDHEN and CDR2 is SYDVKM. V was cut by 2 bases and J by 6 bases, with 4 bases left in between. The CDR3 consists of 11 residues. This CDR3 is CASSLRAEAFF. For the CDR3, the DNA is TGTGCCAGCAGTTTACGGGCTGAAGCTTTCTTT.

The gene calls are TRBV27 and TRBJ1-1, with TRBD1 matching over 8 bases. This CDR3 is 15 amino acids long. Germline lookup yields CDR1 MNHEY and CDR2 SMNVEV (reference sequence). The J segment lost 0 bases and the V segment lost 6 bases, leaving 6 bases of the junction unmatched. CDR3 residues: CASRQGVVMNTEAFF. In nucleotides, the CDR3 is TGTGCCAGCAGACAGGGGGTCGTCATGAACACTGAAGCTTTCTTT.

The J gene is TRBJ2-7, the V gene TRBV7-2; possibly TRBD2 for D (5 bases). The CDR3 extends over 11 amino acids. V was trimmed by 8 bases and J by 0 bases, leaving 5 bases between them. The germline V gene has CDR1 SGHTA and CDR2 FQGNSA. This chain's CDR3 is CASGSSYEQYF. CDR3 nucleotide sequence: TGTGCCAGCGGGAGCTCCTACGAGCAGTACTTC.

This clone has a handful of counts. The J gene is TRBJ2-7, the V gene TRBV5-4; tentative D call: TRBD2 (6 bases). Germline V lookup: CDR1 SGHNT, CDR2 YYREEE (reference sequence). This CDR3 comprises 15 residues. The V end lost 3 bases, the J end lost 3 bases, and 16 bases lay between the germline ends. Written as DNA, the CDR3 is TGTGCCAGCAGCTCCGGGACTCATACCCTCTACGAGCAGTACTTC. Translated, it gives CASSSGTHTLYEQYF.

The gene calls are TRBV7-3 and TRBJ2-1, with no clear D. The CDR3 extends over 17 amino acids. Germline assignment: CDR1 SGHTA and CDR2 FQGTGA. Trimming shortened V by 4 bases and J by 4 bases, and 20 bases separated the two germline ends. CDR3 nucleotides: TGTGCCAGCAGCTCCTCACTCCGGTCCCGAGGTTACAATGAGCAGTTCTTC. Translating gives CASSSSLRSRGYNEQFF.

In the case of this clone: The same CDR3 arises from other DNA sequences in this sample as well. The V call is TRBV19, the J call TRBJ2-7; TRBD2 agrees at 7 bases. J gave up 10 bases and V 3 bases, and 15 bases lay outside the gene matches. The CDR3 runs to 15 residues. The germline V gene has CDR1 LNHDA and CDR2 SQIVND (reference sequence). The DNA of the CDR3 is TGTGCCAGTAGTATCCCAGGACTAGGGGTATGGGAACAGTACTTC. The encoded protein is CASSIPGLGVWEQYF.

The V gene is TRBV7-2, the J gene TRBJ2-2, with TRBD2 matching 8 bases. Unmatched junction bases numbered 5, after V lost 5 bases and J lost 3 bases. Per germline, CDR1 SGHTA and CDR2 FQGNSA. The CDR3 loop spans 15 amino acids. CDR3 sequence (DNA): TGTGCCAGCAGCACCGGGACTAGGGACACCGGGGAGCTGTTTTTT. Translated, it gives CASSTGTRDTGELFF.

This clone has a single count. The chain recombines TRBV12-3 or TRBV12-4 with TRBJ1-1; the match to TRBD1 covers 7 bases. This CDR3 contains 13 residues. J lost 4 bases, V lost 6 bases, and 5 bases had no gene match. The CDR3 is CASSRDSATEAFF. The CDR3 DNA is TGTGCCAGCAGCCGGGACAGCGCCACTGAAGCTTTCTTT.

The V call is TRBV27, the J call TRBJ1-2; TRBD1 might be the D (6 bases). CDR3 length: 13 residues. Per germline, CDR1 MNHEY and CDR2 SMNVEV (reference sequence). Trimming cost V 3 bases and J 1 base, with 6 bases left between them. The CDR3 nucleotides are TGTGCCAGCAGTTTCAGGGGTAACTATGGCTACACCTTC. It encodes CASSFRGNYGYTF.

The rearrangement uses TRBV19 and TRBJ1-1, with unresolved D. The CDR3 length is 13 residues. Germline V gene lookup returns CDR1 LNHDA and CDR2 SQIVND (reference sequence). V was pared by 5 bases and J by 1 base, with 8 bases between. The DNA of the CDR3 is TGTGCCAGTAGTCTCGAGCGGAACACTGAAGCTTTCTTT. Translation gives CASSLERNTEAFF.

The chain's CDR3 is CASSEARQGLYENYGYTF. As DNA, the CDR3 is TGTGCCAGCAGTGAAGCACGACAGGGTTTGTATGAAAACTATGGCTACACCTTC. The chain links TRBV6-1 to TRBJ1-2; 7 positions match TRBD1. V dropped 0 bases and J dropped 2; count of bases not matched to a gene: 12. The CDR3 is made up of 18 amino acids. The germline gives CDR1 MNHNS, CDR2 SASEGT.

V is TRBV7-2 and J is TRBJ2-1; 7 positions agree with TRBD2. The CDR3 runs 15 residues. Unmatched junction bases numbered 4, after V lost 3 bases and J lost 2 bases. Germline V gene sequence: CDR1 SGHTA, CDR2 FQGNSA. The CDR3 DNA reads as TGTGCCAGCAGCTTTGGGGGGAGGGCCTACAATGAGCAGTTCTTC. Amino acid sequence: CASSFGGRAYNEQFF.

This clone appeared a single time. CDR3 bases: TGTGCCAGCAGTGAAGCGAGCACGAGGAGCACCGGGGAGCTGTTTTTT. This sequence encodes CASSEASTRSTGELFF. The V call is TRBV6-1, the J call TRBJ2-2, with D uncertain. There are 16 residues in the CDR3. V lost 0 bases to trimming and J lost 4 bases, with 12 bases between them. The germline gives CDR1 MNHNS, CDR2 SASEGT.

This clone was observed a handful of times. V and J are TRBV5-4 and TRBJ1-2; D is unresolved. V was shortened by 0 bases and J by 8 bases, with 11 bases between the two germline ends. Germline-derived CDR1 and CDR2 are SGHNT and YYREEE (reference sequence). CDR3 length: 13 amino acids. For the CDR3, the DNA is TGTGCCAGCAGCTTGGTGAAACAGAAGGGCTACACCTTC. Translating it yields CASSLVKQKGYTF.

The chain carries TRBV28 and TRBJ1-1; D remains ambiguous. V shed 3 bases and J shed 4 bases, with 12 bases lying between them. The CDR3 is made up of 14 amino acids. Germline V gene data show CDR1 as MDHEN and CDR2 as SYDVKM. The CDR3, as DNA: TGTGCCAGCAGTTTCGGCGATTGGGCCACTGAAGCTTTCTTT. Translated: CASSFGDWATEAFF.